This entry lists 17 T cell receptor beta chains sequenced from one sample in a study of T cell responses to AZD1222 COVID-19 vaccine. The table came from immunoSEQ multiplex PCR; TCRdb's copy has only in-frame clones and leaves some out. The table includes around 110,000 clones, around 94% detected once. The sample consisted of peripheral blood, taken on day 0 of AZD1222 vaccination. The receptors were gathered from an adult in good health.

The rearrangement uses TRBV28 and TRBJ2-2; maybe TRBD2 (5 bases). Germline CDR1 MDHEN, CDR2 SYDVKM. CDR3 length: 13 residues. Trimming shortened V by 10 bases and J by 1 base, and 10 bases separated the two germline ends. CDR3 sequence: CATPEGNTGELFF. CDR3 nucleotide sequence: TGTGCCACTCCAGAGGGGAACACCGGGGAGCTGTTTTTT.

This chain connects TRBV19 to TRBJ2-1, with TRBD2 as a possible D gene (5 bases). The ends were cut back, 3 bases at V and 5 bases at J, with 14 bases in the middle. This CDR3 has 15 amino acids. CDR1 LNHDA and CDR2 SQIVND come from the germline V gene (reference sequence). CDR3 sequence (DNA): TGTGCCAGTAGTATTGATGGGAGTGAGAACAATGAGCAGTTCTTC. Its protein is CASSIDGSENNEQFF.

This rearrangement joins TRBV27 to TRBJ2-1, with 9 nucleotides matching TRBD1. Germline V gives CDR1 MNHEY, CDR2 SMNVEV (reference sequence). V was clipped by 5 bases and J by 5 bases; unmatched bases: 19. The CDR3 has 19 amino acids. Written as DNA, the CDR3 is TGTGCCAGCAGTGCCGGACAGGGGCCTCATGAGGCGGGCAACAATGAGCAGTTCTTC. Amino acid sequence: CASSAGQGPHEAGNNEQFF.

This chain joins TRBV11-2 and TRBJ1-4; D remains ambiguous. Germline V gene sequence: CDR1 SGHAT, CDR2 FQNNGV. CDR3 size: 13 residues. Trimming left V 3 bases short and J 11 bases short, with 13 bases between. In DNA form, the CDR3 reads TGTGCCAGCAGCTTTTCGGATCAAGGGAAACTGTTTTTT. Translated, it gives CASSFSDQGKLFF.

The rearrangement joins TRBV5-1 to TRBJ2-1; D might be TRBD1 (6 bases). Trimming removed 4 bases from V and 5 bases from J, with 10 bases in between. Germline-derived CDR1 and CDR2 are SGHRS and YFSETQ. The CDR3 runs to 13 residues. The CDR3 coding sequence is TGCGCCAGCAGCGGGGACAACGACAATGAGCAGTTCTTC. This sequence encodes CASSGDNDNEQFF.

The J gene is TRBJ2-7, the V gene TRBV29-1; D possibly corresponds to TRBD2 (5 bases). CDR3 length equals 11 residues. Germline V lookup: CDR1 SQVTM, CDR2 ANQGSEA. CDR3 sequence (DNA): TGCACCGCGGGCGGAGACTACGAGCAGTACTTC. Its translation: CTAGGDYEQYF.

This clone was observed a single time. V is TRBV30 and J is TRBJ1-2, with D possibly TRBD1 on 6 matching bases. V dropped 2 bases and J dropped 4 bases, with 14 bases sitting between them. Germline V lookup: CDR1 GTSNPN, CDR2 SVGIG (reference sequence). The CDR3 spans 14 residues. The CDR3 loop reads CAWSRGGSGYGYTF. The CDR3 nucleotides are TGTGCCTGGAGTAGGGGGGGGTCTGGCTATGGCTACACCTTC.

The genes are TRBV5-4 and TRBJ2-1, with 11 bases identical to TRBD1. The CDR3 has 16 residues. Germline V gene sequence: CDR1 SGHNT, CDR2 YYREEE (reference sequence). Trimming removed 4 bases from V and 6 bases from J; junction bases left unmatched: 9. CDR3 DNA: TGTGCCAGCAGCCTGGACAGGGGGCTCGGTCGCAATGAGCAGTTCTTC. Protein product: CASSLDRGLGRNEQFF.

This chain links TRBV6-5 with TRBJ1-3; D possibly corresponds to TRBD1 (6 bases). Trimming took off 2 bases at V and 2 bases at J, with 10 bases between the two ends. The germline V gene has CDR1 MNHEY and CDR2 SVGAGI. The CDR3 totals 15 residues. DNA of the CDR3: TGTGCCAGCAGTTACAAACAGGGTGCTGGAAACACCATATATTTT. As protein: CASSYKQGAGNTIYF.

The rearrangement links TRBV18 to TRBJ2-3, with 7 positions matching TRBD1. V was pared by 3 bases and J by 3 bases, with 6 bases of the junction left unmatched. Germline V gene sequence: CDR1 KGHSH, CDR2 LQKENI. CDR3 size: 15 residues. The CDR3 DNA reads TGTGCCAGCTCACCTGCAGGGGGAAAAACAGATACGCAGTATTTT. Translation: CASSPAGGKTDTQYF.

This CDR3 reads CASSDFGGSSYNEQFF. CDR3 nucleotide sequence: TGCGCCAGCAGTGATTTCGGCGGGAGCTCCTACAATGAGCAGTTCTTC. The chain is built from TRBV10-2 and TRBJ2-1; 7 positions agree with TRBD2. The length of the CDR3 is 16 residues. V trimming: 3 bases; J trimming: 0 bases; junction bases outside the gene matches: 5. Germline V gene lookup returns CDR1 WSHSY and CDR2 SAAADI.

V is TRBV27 and J is TRBJ1-1; D perhaps matches TRBD1 (5 bases). V was pared by 6 bases and J by 5 bases, with 16 bases between. Germline V gene data show CDR1 as MNHEY and CDR2 as SMNVEV (reference sequence). The CDR3 has 14 residues. The CDR3 coding sequence is TGTGCCAGCAGGTGGGGGGGGGAAGGAACTGAAGCTTTCTTT. Protein product: CASRWGGEGTEAFF.

CDR3 bases: TGTGCCAGTAGTACCTGGACAGGGGGAATCACCGAGCAGTACTTC. Translation gives CASSTWTGGITEQYF. V and J are TRBV19 and TRBJ2-7; 10 nucleotides align to TRBD1. Germline CDR1 and CDR2: LNHDA and SQIVND (reference sequence). V dropped 4 bases and J dropped 6; count of bases not matched to a gene: 9. The length of the CDR3 is 15 residues.

The chain has TRBV27 and TRBJ2-2; perhaps TRBD2 as D (5 bases). CDR3 size: 13 residues. Trimming cost V 3 bases and J 5 bases, with 7 bases left between them. Germline V CDR1 and CDR2: MNHEY, SMNVEV (reference sequence). CDR3 coding DNA: TGTGCCAGCAGTTTCGGGATAACCGGGGAGCTGTTTTTT. Translating it yields CASSFGITGELFF.

This clone is a singleton in its sample. The J gene is TRBJ2-2, the V gene TRBV14; 14 positions match TRBD2. Germline V gene lookup returns CDR1 SGHDN and CDR2 FVKESK. The CDR3 totals 16 residues. V lost 6 bases to trimming and J lost 6 bases; unmatched junction nucleotides: 6. CDR3 coding DNA: TGTGCCAGCAGTCAGACTAGCGGGAGGGCCCCCGGGGAGCTGTTTTTT. The encoded protein is CASSQTSGRAPGELFF.

The V gene is TRBV13, the J gene TRBJ2-1, with D unclear. The length of the CDR3 is 14 residues. The germline CDR1 and CDR2 sequences are PRHDT and FYEKMQ (reference sequence). V lost 3 bases and J 2 bases, leaving 8 bases between the germline ends. CDR3 residues: CASSFWQAYNEQFF. CDR3 nucleotide sequence: TGTGCCAGCAGCTTTTGGCAGGCCTACAATGAGCAGTTCTTC.

In its sample, this clone was seen once. The chain recombines TRBV5-1 with TRBJ2-5, with D possibly TRBD2 on 6 matching bases. V dropped 2 bases and J dropped 5 bases, with 13 bases sitting between them. Germline values: CDR1 SGHRS, CDR2 YFSETQ. This CDR3 has 14 amino acids. In nucleotides, the CDR3 is TGCGCCAGCAGCTTTTCGGAGGGAGTGGAGACCCAGTACTTC. Amino acid sequence: CASSFSEGVETQYF.